This record looks at one T cell receptor (beta chain) sequence and its context. This clonotype showed up just a few times. Its antigen is still unknown. No much larger clonotype is one base removed from it; base qualities were not supplied. PBMCs were isolated by Ficoll-Paque density gradient centrifugation. From the cysteine through the phenylalanine, the CDR3 covers 13 amino acids. Only CDR3 DNA is held: 39 bases, read in frame from base 1. V loses 1 base, J loses 3 bases, and the germline ends lie 6 bases apart. CDR1 and CDR2, looked up from the germline V gene, are SGHVS and FNYEAQ. The record originates from a study of T-cell memory formation after mild COVID-19 (dated by TCRdb to the early 2020s). In terms of the full investigation: TCR sequence clusters from the two donors were largely donor specific. In two donors, T-cell clones that expanded and contracted after mild COVID-19 were followed by sequencing TCRalpha and TCRbeta repertoires longitudinally. Two young, previously healthy adult volunteers, one female and one male, were included in the cohort. Paper-wide results and their limitations: SARS-CoV-2 specificity was not confirmed for the second-wave clones peaking on day 37. Some responding clones were detected in pre-infection memory, which suggested that pre-existing cross-reactive memory T cells had joined the SARS-CoV-2 response. Contracting CD4+ clones appeared mostly in the CM and EM memory subsets, whereas CD8+ clones were enriched in EMRA. The study included only a couple of mild cases, and larger cohorts that include severe cases with pre-infection samples were judged to be necessary. Clones contracting from day 15 to 85 had balanced CD4/CD8 phenotypes, while a second wave expanding from day 15 to 37 was biased towards CD4+.

Sequencing was performed on an Illumina NovaSeq 6000. TCRalpha and TCRbeta cDNA libraries were constructed by 5'RACE with constant-segment primers, with sample barcodes and unique molecular identifiers being introduced. Trizol reagent was used to extract RNA from every sample. Library amplification was performed in two PCR steps, and a second sample barcode and Illumina TruSeq adapters were introduced in the second step. Libraries were sequenced on an Illumina NovaSeq with 2 x 150 bp paired-end reads. In the source study's methods: The reads were demultiplexed and collapsed into UMI-guided consensus sequences using migec v1.2.7. Using mixcr v2.1.11, UMI consensuses were aligned to TRA and TRB V and J templates and then assembled into clonotypes. A clonotype was counted as expanded or contracted only when both edgeR and NoisET called the clonotype significant, with the noise models trained on biological replicates. For edgeR calls, the cutoffs were a false discovery rate-adjusted p below 0.01 and a log2 fold-change threshold of 1. As an exploratory analysis of dynamics, max-normalized trajectories of the 1000 most abundant clonotypes were examined by PCA with hierarchical clustering. Separately sequenced CD4+ and CD8+ repertoires were used to assign the CD4 or CD8 phenotype of responding clones. TCRdb took the public reads, trimmed them with fastp at Q25, ran MiXCR for clone calling and kept in-frame beta chains. Each CDR3 protein gets just one entry, which takes the most common genes and DNA from the rows behind it. It is TCRdb's table, rather than the study itself, that gives the V and J calls and clone size. The table for this sample lists 190,000 or so distinct CDR3 sequences; roughly 23% of them were counted only once. Together, the top ten hold roughly 23% of the sample.

The sequence derives from an adult woman who had mild COVID-19 (a few samples of this study predate the infection). The sample titles of this study are shuffled in the database, so cell type and time point are left out; the donor was told from shared clones. Material for sequencing was PBMCs or a T cell subset sorted from them (not recorded which). The chain is assembled from TRBV7-6 and TRBJ1-1, with the D gene too uncertain to name. The CDR3 reads as follows: CASSLGEDTEAFF. The nucleotide sequence reads TGTGCCAGCAGCTTAGGAGAGGACACTGAAGCTTTCTTT. The full variable domain, completed from the reference TRBV7-6 and TRBJ1-1 proteins outside the CDR3, reads GAGVSQSPRYKVTKRGQDVALRCDPISGHVSLYWYRQALGQGPEFLTYFNYEAQQDKSGLPNDRFSAERPEGSISTLTIQRTEQRDSAMYRCASSLGEDTEAFFGQGTRLTVV.